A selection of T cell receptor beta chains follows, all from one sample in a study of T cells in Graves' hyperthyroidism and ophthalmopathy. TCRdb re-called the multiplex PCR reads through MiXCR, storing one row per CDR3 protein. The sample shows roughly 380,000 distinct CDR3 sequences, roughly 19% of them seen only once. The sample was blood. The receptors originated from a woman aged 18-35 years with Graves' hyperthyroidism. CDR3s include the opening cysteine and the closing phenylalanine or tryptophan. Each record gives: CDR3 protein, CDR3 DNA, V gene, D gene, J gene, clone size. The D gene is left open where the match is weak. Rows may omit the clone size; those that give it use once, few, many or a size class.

CDR3aa: CASSLLRTEETQYF
CDR3nt: TGTGCCAGCAGTTTACTACGGACAGAAGAGACCCAGTACTTC
v_gene: TRBV28
d_gene: -
j_gene: TRBJ2-5
abundance: many

CDR3aa: CASSEGTMNEQYF
CDR3nt: TGCGCCAGCAGTGAGGGTACTATGAACGAGCAGTACTTC
v_gene: TRBV5-1
d_gene: -
j_gene: TRBJ2-7
abundance: few

CDR3aa: CASSQVGGTGLDEQYF
CDR3nt: TGCGCCAGCAGCCAAGTCGGGGGCACAGGGTTGGACGAGCAGTACTTC
v_gene: TRBV4-3
d_gene: -
j_gene: TRBJ2-7
abundance: -

CDR3aa: CASSYSPGQGSETQYF
CDR3nt: TGTGCCAGCAGTTACTCCCCGGGACAGGGGTCAGAGACCCAGTACTTC
v_gene: TRBV6-5
d_gene: TRBD1
j_gene: TRBJ2-5
abundance: many

CDR3aa: CASSTPRGKTEAFF
CDR3nt: TGTGCCAGCTCAACACCCCGTGGAAAAACTGAAGCTTTCTTT
v_gene: TRBV18
d_gene: -
j_gene: TRBJ1-1
abundance: few

CDR3aa: CATSDIKVGYTF
CDR3nt: TGTGCCACCAGTGATATCAAGGTTGGCTACACCTTC
v_gene: TRBV24-1
d_gene: -
j_gene: TRBJ1-2
abundance: once

CDR3aa: CASSHTRDGYTF
CDR3nt: TGTGCCAGCAGCCACACGCGGGATGGCTACACCTTC
v_gene: TRBV6-2/TRBV6-3
d_gene: -
j_gene: TRBJ1-2
abundance: many

CDR3aa: CASGGDRGNYGYTF
CDR3nt: TGTGCCAGCGGGGGGGACAGGGGTAACTATGGCTACACCTTC
v_gene: TRBV6-1
d_gene: TRBD1
j_gene: TRBJ1-2
abundance: -

CDR3aa: CSVRGSGGYPGELFF
CDR3nt: TGCAGCGTCCGAGGGTCGGGGGGCTACCCCGGGGAGCTGTTTTTT
v_gene: TRBV29-1
d_gene: -
j_gene: TRBJ2-2
abundance: few

CDR3aa: CASSPGSREVYEQYF
CDR3nt: TGTGCCAGCAGCCCCGGATCGAGGGAAGTCTACGAGCAGTACTTC
v_gene: TRBV11-2
d_gene: -
j_gene: TRBJ2-7
abundance: many

CDR3aa: CSASSGQIFYSNQPQHF
CDR3nt: TGCAGTGCTTCGTCGGGACAGATATTTTATAGCAATCAGCCCCAGCATTTT
v_gene: TRBV20-1
d_gene: TRBD1
j_gene: TRBJ1-5
abundance: -

CDR3aa: CASSLGGRGQPQHF
CDR3nt: TGTGCCAGCAGCTTGGGGGGACGTGGACAGCCCCAGCATTTT
v_gene: TRBV7-9
d_gene: -
j_gene: TRBJ1-5
abundance: many

CDR3aa: CASSYSLGGDQPQHF
CDR3nt: TGTGCCAGCAGTTACTCGCTTGGGGGCGATCAGCCCCAGCATTTT
v_gene: TRBV6-5
d_gene: -
j_gene: TRBJ1-5
abundance: many

CDR3aa: CASSLGGSKGETQYF
CDR3nt: TGTGCCAGCAGTTTAGGGGGCAGCAAGGGAGAGACCCAGTACTTC
v_gene: TRBV12-3/TRBV12-4
d_gene: -
j_gene: TRBJ2-5
abundance: many

CDR3aa: CASNSENTGELFF
CDR3nt: TGTGCCAGCAATTCGGAAAACACCGGGGAGCTGTTTTTT
v_gene: TRBV25-1
d_gene: -
j_gene: TRBJ2-2
abundance: -

CDR3aa: CASFRGGAEAFF
CDR3nt: TGTGCCAGCTTTAGGGGAGGCGCTGAAGCTTTCTTT
v_gene: TRBV6-5
d_gene: -
j_gene: TRBJ1-1
abundance: many

CDR3aa: CASSPPHLHGNTIYF
CDR3nt: TGTGCCAGCTCACCACCTCACTTGCATGGAAACACCATATATTTT
v_gene: TRBV18
d_gene: -
j_gene: TRBJ1-3
abundance: many

CDR3aa: CASSAQPGGANTGELFF
CDR3nt: TGTGCCAGCAGCGCTCAGCCGGGCGGCGCGAACACCGGGGAGCTGTTTTTT
v_gene: TRBV7-8
d_gene: -
j_gene: TRBJ2-2
abundance: many

CDR3aa: CASSLRQFNYGYTF
CDR3nt: TGTGCCAGCAGTCTGAGACAGTTTAACTATGGCTACACCTTC
v_gene: TRBV12-3/TRBV12-4
d_gene: -
j_gene: TRBJ1-2
abundance: many

CDR3aa: CATSSLDRPYNEQFF
CDR3nt: TGTGCCACCAGCAGTTTGGACAGGCCCTACAATGAGCAGTTCTTC
v_gene: TRBV15
d_gene: TRBD1
j_gene: TRBJ2-1
abundance: many